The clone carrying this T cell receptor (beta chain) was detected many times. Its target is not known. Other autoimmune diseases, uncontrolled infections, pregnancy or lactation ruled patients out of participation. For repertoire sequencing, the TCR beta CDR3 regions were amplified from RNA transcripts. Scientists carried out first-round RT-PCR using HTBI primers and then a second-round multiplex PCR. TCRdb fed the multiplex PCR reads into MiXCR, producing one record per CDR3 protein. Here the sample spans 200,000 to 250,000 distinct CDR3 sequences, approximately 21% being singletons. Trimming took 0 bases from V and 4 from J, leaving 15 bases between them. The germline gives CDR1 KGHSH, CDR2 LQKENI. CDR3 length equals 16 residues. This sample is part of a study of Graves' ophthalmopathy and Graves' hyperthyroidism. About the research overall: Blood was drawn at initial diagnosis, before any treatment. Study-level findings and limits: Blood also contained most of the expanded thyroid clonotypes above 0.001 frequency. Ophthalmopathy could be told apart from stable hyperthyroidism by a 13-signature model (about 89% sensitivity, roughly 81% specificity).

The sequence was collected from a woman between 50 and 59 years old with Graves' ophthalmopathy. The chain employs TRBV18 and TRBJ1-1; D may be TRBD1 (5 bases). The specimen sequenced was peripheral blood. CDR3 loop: CASSPPARRGGTEAFF. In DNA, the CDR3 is TGTGCCAGCTCACCACCGGCCCGGAGGGGCGGCACTGAAGCTTTCTTT.